This T cell receptor (beta chain) is drawn from a study of blood T cell repertoires in COVID-19. About the study: From the United States, Italy and Spain came samples of acute and convalescent COVID-19. Sources were T cells, B-cell-depleted T cells, or PBMCs; the material itself was cDNA or gDNA.

The CDR3 spans 12 residues. The germline V and J ends were trimmed by 2 bases and 5 bases, with 6 bases remaining between them. Germline values: CDR1 WSHSY, CDR2 SAAADI. Authors' analysis steps: Reference gene primer amplification gave estimated nucleated cell counts. Some clones are missing from TCRdb's copy, which holds only in-frame ones; the method was immunoSEQ multiplex PCR. The V and J calls and clone size are taken from that table; D and trimming were inferred from the DNA. The data contain some 73,000 clones, 73% of them singletons. Material for sequencing was peripheral blood. The J gene is TRBJ2-5, the V gene TRBV10-2; D possibly corresponds to TRBD2 (5 bases). This TCR was sampled from a man aged 55 to 70 with acute or convalescent COVID-19. The CDR3 is CASSEGEETQYF. CDR3 DNA: TGCGCCAGCAGTGAGGGGGAGGAGACCCAGTACTTC.